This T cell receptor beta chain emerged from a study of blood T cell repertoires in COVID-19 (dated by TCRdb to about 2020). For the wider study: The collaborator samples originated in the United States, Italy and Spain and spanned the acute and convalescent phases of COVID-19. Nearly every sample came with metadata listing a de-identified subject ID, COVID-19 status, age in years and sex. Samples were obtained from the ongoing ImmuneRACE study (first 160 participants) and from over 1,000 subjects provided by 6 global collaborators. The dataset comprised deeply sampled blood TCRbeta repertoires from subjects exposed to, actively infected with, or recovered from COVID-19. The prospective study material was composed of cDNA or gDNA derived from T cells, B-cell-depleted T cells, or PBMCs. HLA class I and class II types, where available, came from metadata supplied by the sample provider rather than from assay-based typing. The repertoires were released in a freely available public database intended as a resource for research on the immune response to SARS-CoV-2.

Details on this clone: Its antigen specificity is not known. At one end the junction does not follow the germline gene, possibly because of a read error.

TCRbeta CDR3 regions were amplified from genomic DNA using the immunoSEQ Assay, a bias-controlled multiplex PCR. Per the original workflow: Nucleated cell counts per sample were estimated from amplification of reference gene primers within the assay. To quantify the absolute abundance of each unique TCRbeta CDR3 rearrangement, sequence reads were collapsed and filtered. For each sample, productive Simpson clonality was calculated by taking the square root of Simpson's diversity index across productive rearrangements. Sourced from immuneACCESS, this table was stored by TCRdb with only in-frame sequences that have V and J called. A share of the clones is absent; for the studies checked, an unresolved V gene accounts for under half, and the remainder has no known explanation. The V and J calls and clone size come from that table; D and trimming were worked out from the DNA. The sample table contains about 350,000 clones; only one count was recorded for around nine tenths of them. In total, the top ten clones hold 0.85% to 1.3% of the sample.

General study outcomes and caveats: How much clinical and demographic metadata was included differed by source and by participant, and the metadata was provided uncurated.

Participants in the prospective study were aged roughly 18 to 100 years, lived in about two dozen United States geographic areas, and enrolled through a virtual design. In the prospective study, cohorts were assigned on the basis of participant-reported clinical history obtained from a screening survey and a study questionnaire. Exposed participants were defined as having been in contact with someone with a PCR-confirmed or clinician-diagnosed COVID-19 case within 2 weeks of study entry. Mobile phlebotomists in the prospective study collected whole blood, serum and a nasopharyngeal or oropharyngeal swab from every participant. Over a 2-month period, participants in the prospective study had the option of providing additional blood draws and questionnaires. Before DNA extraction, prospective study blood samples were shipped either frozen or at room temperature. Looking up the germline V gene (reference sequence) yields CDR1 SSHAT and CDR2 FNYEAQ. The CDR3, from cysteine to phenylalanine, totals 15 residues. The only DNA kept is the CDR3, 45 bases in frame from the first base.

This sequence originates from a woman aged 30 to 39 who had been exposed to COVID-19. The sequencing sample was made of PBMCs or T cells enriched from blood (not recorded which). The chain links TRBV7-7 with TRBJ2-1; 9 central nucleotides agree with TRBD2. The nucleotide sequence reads TGTGCTAGCAGCTTCGGGCTAGCGGGAATTGATGAGCAGTTCTTC. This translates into CASSFGLAGIDEQFF.